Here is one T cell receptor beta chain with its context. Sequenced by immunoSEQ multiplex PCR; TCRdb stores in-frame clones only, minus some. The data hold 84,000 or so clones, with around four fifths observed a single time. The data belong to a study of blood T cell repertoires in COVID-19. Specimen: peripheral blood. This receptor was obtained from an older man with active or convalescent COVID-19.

CDR3 sequence: CASSHEWGVNSPLHF. The CDR3, as DNA: TGTGCCAGCTCACACGAGTGGGGGGTGAATTCACCCCTCCACTTT. This chain uses TRBV6-5 with TRBJ1-6, with D perhaps matching TRBD1 (5 bases). There are 15 residues in the CDR3. With 8 bases removed from V and 7 bases from J, the gap between germline ends came to 18 bases. CDR1 and CDR2 (germline): MNHEY, SVGAGI.